These 32 T cell receptor beta chains came from one sample sequenced in a study of blood T cell repertoires in COVID-19. Some clones are missing from TCRdb's copy, which holds only in-frame ones; the method was immunoSEQ multiplex PCR. The sample records 190,000 or so clones, about four fifths being singletons. The sequenced material came from PBMCs or T cells enriched from blood (not recorded which). All receptors derive from a man between 40 and 49 years old who had recovered from COVID-19.

V is TRBV2 and J is TRBJ1-2; D is possibly TRBD1 (6 bases). The CDR3 has 11 residues. Deletions cut 5 bases from V and 8 bases from J, with 9 bases between. Per the germline V gene, CDR1 is SNHLY and CDR2 is FYNNEI. CDR3 loop: CASSYDRGYTF. Written as DNA, the CDR3 is TGTGCCAGCAGTTACGACAGGGGCTACACCTTC.

This chain connects TRBV6-5 to TRBJ1-4; 7 bases fit TRBD1. The germline V gene encodes CDR1 MNHEY and CDR2 SVGAGI. The CDR3 covers 12 residues. J gave up 8 bases and V 7 bases, and 4 bases lay outside the gene matches. The chain's CDR3 is CASNPGGEKLFF. The CDR3, as DNA: TGTGCCAGCAATCCAGGGGGGGAAAAACTGTTTTTT.

The chain couples TRBV2 to TRBJ2-1; TRBD2 matches 12 bases. V lost 7 bases and J lost 8; bases outside the gene matches: 15. Germline CDR1 reads SNHLY; CDR2 reads FYNNEI. CDR3 length: 17 amino acids. The CDR3 sequence: CASNLLALAGGPDEQFF. The CDR3 DNA reads TGTGCCAGCAATCTTTTGGCCCTAGCGGGAGGGCCGGATGAGCAGTTCTTC.

V usage is TRBV7-8 and J usage is TRBJ2-1; TRBD2 aligns across 7 bases. The CDR3 has 12 amino acids. Trimming cost V 6 bases and J 5 bases; bases outside gene matches: 1. From germline, CDR1 is SGHVS and CDR2 FQNEAQ. The CDR3 nucleotides read TGTGCCAGCAGGCTAGCGGACAATGAGCAGTTCTTC. Protein sequence: CASRLADNEQFF.

The gene calls are TRBV6-6 and TRBJ1-5; D may be TRBD1 (5 bases). CDR3 size: 16 residues. Trimming removed 2 bases at V and 7 bases at J, with 18 bases between. Germline V lookup: CDR1 MNHNY, CDR2 SVGAGI (reference sequence). CDR3 residues: CASSYPGGGLGQPQHF. The CDR3 DNA is TGTGCCAGCAGTTACCCGGGGGGAGGGCTCGGGCAGCCCCAGCATTTT.

The V call is TRBV3-1 (or the pseudogene TRBV3-2), the J call TRBJ2-2, with TRBD1 matching 7 bases. Germline CDR1 reads LGHDT; CDR2 reads YNNKEL (reference sequence). This CDR3 has 16 amino acids. V was clipped by 3 bases and J by 0 bases; unmatched bases: 4. The CDR3 DNA is TGTGCCAGCAGCCATATACAGGGGTCGAACACCGGGGAGCTGTTTTTT. Its protein product is CASSHIQGSNTGELFF.

The chain is built from TRBV9 and TRBJ2-7, with a weak D call TRBD2 (5 bases). Germline V gives CDR1 SGDLS, CDR2 YYNGEE. V was shortened by 4 bases and J by 6 bases, with 8 bases between the two germline ends. This CDR3 comprises 11 residues. DNA of the CDR3: TGTGCCAGCAGCCCCGGAGGCGAGCAGTACGTC. Protein: CASSPGGEQYV.

This sequence joins TRBV5-1 and TRBJ2-1; perhaps TRBD2 as D (5 bases). The CDR3 runs 15 residues. CDR1 and CDR2 (germline): SGHRS, YFSETQ. V was pared by 1 base and J by 5 bases, with 13 bases between. This CDR3 is CASSLLSGANNEQFF. The CDR3 DNA is TGCGCCAGCAGCTTGCTGAGCGGAGCCAACAATGAGCAGTTCTTC.

For the CDR3, the DNA is TGTGCCAGCAGCGTAACGGTAGGGACTAGCGGCGACGAGCAGTACTTC. Translated: CASSVTVGTSGDEQYF. The V gene is TRBV9, the J gene TRBJ2-7, with TRBD2 identical over 11 bases. This CDR3 is 16 amino acids long. With V trimmed by 1 base and J by 5 bases, 8 bases remained unmatched. CDR1 is SGDLS, CDR2 YYNGEE, per germline.

The chain links TRBV6-2 or TRBV6-3 to TRBJ2-2; D not resolved. V lost 2 bases to trimming and J lost 6 bases, with 4 bases between them. The CDR3 covers 12 residues. Germline lookup yields CDR1 MNHEY and CDR2 SVGEGT. The CDR3 DNA is TGTGCCAGCAGTTACGGAGCCGGGGAGCTGTTTTTT. It codes for CASSYGAGELFF.

This chain uses TRBV6-5 with TRBJ2-3; 7 positions agree with TRBD2. Looked up from germline, CDR1 is MNHEY and CDR2 is SVGAGI. The CDR3 is made up of 15 amino acids. The V gene end was trimmed by 0 bases and the J gene end by 2 bases; junction bases not matched to a gene: 2. The CDR3 loop is CASSYSRGDTDTQYF. The CDR3 coding sequence is TGTGCCAGCAGTTACTCACGGGGGGACACAGATACGCAGTATTTT.

This clone turned up a few times. This rearrangement joins TRBV5-6 to TRBJ2-7, with TRBD2 identical over 9 bases. V gave up 0 bases and J gave up 3 bases; unmatched junction bases: 4. CDR1 and CDR2 (germline): SGHDT, YYEEEE. The CDR3 consists of 15 residues. The CDR3 region is CASSLGIAGVYEQYF. For the CDR3, the DNA is TGTGCCAGCAGCTTGGGGATAGCGGGAGTCTACGAGCAGTACTTC.

The chain is built from TRBV7-9 and TRBJ1-2, with D possibly being TRBD1 (6 bases). The V end lost 5 bases, the J end lost 2 bases, and 12 bases lay between the germline ends. Germline-derived CDR1 and CDR2 are SEHNR and FQNEAQ (reference sequence). The CDR3 loop spans 14 amino acids. CDR3 protein: CASSEGQGNYGYTF. CDR3 DNA sequence: TGTGCCAGCAGCGAAGGTCAGGGGAACTATGGCTACACCTTC.

The chain has TRBV27 and TRBJ2-5; 7 nucleotides line up with TRBD1. The CDR3 totals 14 residues. Germline CDR1 and CDR2: MNHEY and SMNVEV (reference sequence). Unmatched junction bases numbered 6, after V lost 3 bases and J lost 5 bases. In DNA form, the CDR3 reads TGTGCCAGCAGTTTGACAGGGAGTGGGGAGACCCAGTACTTC. Translating it yields CASSLTGSGETQYF.

J is TRBJ1-4 and V is TRBV10-2; TRBD1 is a possible D gene (5 bases). The V end lost 3 bases, the J end lost 5 bases, and 7 bases lay between the germline ends. CDR1 is WSHSY and CDR2 is SAAADI in the germline V gene. CDR3 length: 13 amino acids. DNA of the CDR3: TGCGCCAGCAGTGATGGGGCCAATGAAAAACTGTTTTTT. It translates to CASSDGANEKLFF.

In this sample, this clone turned up once. The V gene is TRBV7-2, the J gene TRBJ2-1; 7 nucleotides agree with TRBD2. The J segment lost 9 bases and the V segment lost 1 base, leaving 6 bases of the junction unmatched. The CDR3 length is 14 residues. CDR1 and CDR2 (germline): SGHTA, FQGNSA. The CDR3 coding sequence is TGTGCCAGCAGCTTAGTAGGCGGGAGCGGTGAGCAGTTCTTC. It translates to CASSLVGGSGEQFF. The full variable domain, in which reference TRBV7-2 and TRBJ2-1 provide the parts outside the CDR3, is GAGVSQSPSNKVTEKGKDVELRCDPISGHTALYWYRQSLGQGLEFLIYFQGNSAPDKSGLPSDRFSAERTGGSVSTLTIQRTQQEDSAVYLCASSLVGGSGEQFFGPGTRLTVL.

The chain combines TRBV5-1 with TRBJ2-7; 7 nucleotides align to TRBD1. The CDR3 is made up of 15 amino acids. The germline gives CDR1 SGHRS, CDR2 YFSETQ. Germline trimming cut 0 bases from V and 2 bases from J; bases unmatched to any gene: 5. The CDR3 reads CASSLDGTDPYEQYV. The CDR3 nucleotides are TGCGCCAGCAGCTTGGATGGGACAGATCCCTACGAGCAGTACGTC.

This sequence joins TRBV6-2 or TRBV6-3 and TRBJ2-1, with unresolved D. From germline, CDR1 is MNHEY and CDR2 SVGEGT. CDR3 length: 16 residues. The V end was cut by 2 bases, the J end by 0 bases, with 11 bases between. CDR3 region: CASSYDRRGSYNEQFF. CDR3 nucleotide sequence: TGTGCCAGCAGTTACGACCGGCGCGGCTCCTACAATGAGCAGTTCTTC.

This clone occurred a few times. The rearrangement uses TRBV4-2 and TRBJ2-3, with D perhaps matching TRBD2 (6 bases). Per germline, CDR1 LGHNA and CDR2 YNFKEQ. The CDR3 extends over 14 amino acids. V lost 1 base, J lost 12 bases, and 17 bases lay in between. CDR3: CASSQATGTSRQYF. The CDR3 coding sequence is TGTGCCAGCAGCCAAGCCACTGGAACTAGCCGTCAGTATTTT.

The rearrangement uses TRBV7-6 and TRBJ2-1; 13 bases map to TRBD2. The CDR3 runs to 22 residues. Germline CDR1 reads SGHVS; CDR2 reads FNYEAQ. The V segment lost 2 bases and the J segment 1 base; nucleotides outside the gene matches: 17. CDR3 DNA sequence: TGTGCCAGCAGCTTAAGCCCCGGACTAGCGGGAGAGGCGGTTCGGTCCTACAATGAGCAGTTCTTC. Its protein is CASSLSPGLAGEAVRSYNEQFF.

This chain uses TRBV6-5 with TRBJ1-4; D is uncertain. The CDR3 sequence is 14 residues long. CDR1 MNHEY and CDR2 SVGAGI come from the germline V gene. Trimming left V 6 bases short and J 0 bases short, with 8 bases between. As DNA, the CDR3 is TGTGCCAGCAGCCCGACTTCAACTAATGAAAAACTGTTTTTT. This codes for CASSPTSTNEKLFF.

The chain combines TRBV11-2 with TRBJ1-3; 11 nucleotides line up with TRBD1. The V and J ends lost 4 bases and 0 bases, in that order; junction bases with no gene match: 5. Germline CDR1 is SGHAT and CDR2 is FQNNGV. CDR3 size: 17 residues. CDR3 residues: CASSWTGGILSGNTIYF. CDR3 nucleotide sequence: TGTGCCAGCAGCTGGACAGGGGGCATTCTCTCTGGAAACACCATATATTTT.

The chain links TRBV7-9 to TRBJ2-3, with TRBD2 identical over 11 bases. The CDR3 contains 17 residues. Germline assignment: CDR1 SEHNR and CDR2 FQNEAQ (reference sequence). Losses at the gene ends were 4 bases for V and 5 bases for J; bases not matched to a gene: 11. The CDR3, as DNA: TGTGCCAGCAGCTCTCCCCTAGCGGGAGGAGAGAGAGATACGCAGTATTTT. Protein product: CASSSPLAGGERDTQYF.

J is TRBJ2-1 and V is TRBV19; 8 bases align to TRBD2. The V gene end was trimmed by 7 bases and the J gene end by 5 bases; junction bases not matched to a gene: 13. The CDR3 consists of 16 residues. Germline V gene data show CDR1 as LNHDA and CDR2 as SQIVND (reference sequence). In nucleotides, the CDR3 is TGTGCCAGTAAGCCGGCGGGAGGCCGGAGCCACAATGAGCAGTTCTTC. Amino acid sequence: CASKPAGGRSHNEQFF.

The rearrangement joins TRBV4-3 to TRBJ1-2; 7 nucleotides match TRBD1. V shed 0 bases, J shed 6 bases, and the junction held 16 bases outside the gene matches. The germline gives CDR1 LGHNA, CDR2 YSLEER. The CDR3 contains 18 residues. CDR3 DNA: TGCGCCAGCAGCCAAGATGGGGACACAGGGGAATCTTCCCATGGCTACACCTTC. It translates to CASSQDGDTGESSHGYTF.

The chain couples TRBV10-3 to TRBJ2-1; a possible D gene is TRBD2 (6 bases). Germline loops: CDR1 ENHRY, CDR2 SYGVKD. Trimming took off 6 bases at V and 0 bases at J, with 12 bases between the two ends. The CDR3 is 15 residues long. The CDR3 here is CAISSGLISYNEQFF. The CDR3 nucleotides read TGTGCCATCAGCTCCGGACTAATCTCCTACAATGAGCAGTTCTTC.

This clone has only a few counts. This chain joins TRBV30 and TRBJ1-6; D remains unclear. This CDR3 comprises 13 residues. The V end was cut by 2 bases, the J end by 10 bases, with 12 bases between. Germline V lookup: CDR1 GTSNPN, CDR2 SVGIG (reference sequence). CDR3 protein: CAWSREGDSPLHF. For the CDR3, the DNA is TGTGCCTGGAGTCGGGAGGGAGACTCACCCCTCCACTTT.

The J gene is TRBJ2-7, the V gene TRBV13, with 10 bases aligning to TRBD2. After removal of 4 bases from V and 2 bases from J, the junction contained 14 bases not matched to a gene. Germline assignment: CDR1 PRHDT and CDR2 FYEKMQ (reference sequence). This CDR3 is built from 18 residues. The CDR3 coding sequence is TGTGCCAGCAGCTCCGCAAGGGTTTTAGCGGGAGGCCCCTACGAGCAGTACTTC. Its protein product is CASSSARVLAGGPYEQYF.

The chain has TRBV7-5 and TRBJ2-3; the table names TRBD2, a call not compared with the DNA. TRBV7-5 is tagged as a pseudogene. The CDR3 length is 18 residues. The CDR3, as DNA: TGTGCCAGAAGCGTTCCCGGGACTAGCGGACCAAGCACAGATACGCAGTATTTT. It translates to CARSVPGTSGPSTDTQYF.

This sequence joins TRBV14 and TRBJ1-1; D is perhaps TRBD1 (5 bases). Germline values: CDR1 SGHDN, CDR2 FVKESK. The CDR3 contains 19 residues. V gave up 0 bases and J gave up 0 bases, with 20 bases separating them. CDR3 in amino acids: CASSQDWRRRGIMNTEAFF. The CDR3 DNA follows: TGTGCCAGCAGCCAAGATTGGCGGAGAAGGGGAATAATGAACACTGAAGCTTTCTTT. Full variable domain (remainder filled in from reference TRBV14 and TRBJ1-1): EAGVTQFPSHSVIEKGQTVTLRCDPISGHDNLYWYRRVMGKEIKFLLHFVKESKQDESGMPNNRFLAERTGGTYSTLKVQPAELEDSGVYFCASSQDWRRRGIMNTEAFFGQGTRLTVV.

The V call is TRBV27, the J call TRBJ2-1, with TRBD2 as a possible D gene (6 bases). CDR3 size: 13 residues. CDR1 and CDR2 (germline): MNHEY, SMNVEV (reference sequence). V was trimmed by 5 bases and J by 6 bases, leaving 11 bases between them. In DNA form, the CDR3 reads TGTGCCAGCAGTGGACGGGAGTCCAATGAGCAGTTCTTC. Translated: CASSGRESNEQFF.

The chain has TRBV6-2 or TRBV6-3 and TRBJ2-3; 12 bases line up with TRBD2. The V gene end was trimmed by 4 bases and the J gene end by 6 bases; junction bases not matched to a gene: 14. The CDR3 has 18 residues. In germline, CDR1 is MNHEY, CDR2 SVGEGT. The CDR3 DNA follows: TGTGCCAGCAGTTGGGTAGGTCTAGCGGGAGGGATTTGGGATACGCAGTATTTT. Residues: CASSWVGLAGGIWDTQYF.